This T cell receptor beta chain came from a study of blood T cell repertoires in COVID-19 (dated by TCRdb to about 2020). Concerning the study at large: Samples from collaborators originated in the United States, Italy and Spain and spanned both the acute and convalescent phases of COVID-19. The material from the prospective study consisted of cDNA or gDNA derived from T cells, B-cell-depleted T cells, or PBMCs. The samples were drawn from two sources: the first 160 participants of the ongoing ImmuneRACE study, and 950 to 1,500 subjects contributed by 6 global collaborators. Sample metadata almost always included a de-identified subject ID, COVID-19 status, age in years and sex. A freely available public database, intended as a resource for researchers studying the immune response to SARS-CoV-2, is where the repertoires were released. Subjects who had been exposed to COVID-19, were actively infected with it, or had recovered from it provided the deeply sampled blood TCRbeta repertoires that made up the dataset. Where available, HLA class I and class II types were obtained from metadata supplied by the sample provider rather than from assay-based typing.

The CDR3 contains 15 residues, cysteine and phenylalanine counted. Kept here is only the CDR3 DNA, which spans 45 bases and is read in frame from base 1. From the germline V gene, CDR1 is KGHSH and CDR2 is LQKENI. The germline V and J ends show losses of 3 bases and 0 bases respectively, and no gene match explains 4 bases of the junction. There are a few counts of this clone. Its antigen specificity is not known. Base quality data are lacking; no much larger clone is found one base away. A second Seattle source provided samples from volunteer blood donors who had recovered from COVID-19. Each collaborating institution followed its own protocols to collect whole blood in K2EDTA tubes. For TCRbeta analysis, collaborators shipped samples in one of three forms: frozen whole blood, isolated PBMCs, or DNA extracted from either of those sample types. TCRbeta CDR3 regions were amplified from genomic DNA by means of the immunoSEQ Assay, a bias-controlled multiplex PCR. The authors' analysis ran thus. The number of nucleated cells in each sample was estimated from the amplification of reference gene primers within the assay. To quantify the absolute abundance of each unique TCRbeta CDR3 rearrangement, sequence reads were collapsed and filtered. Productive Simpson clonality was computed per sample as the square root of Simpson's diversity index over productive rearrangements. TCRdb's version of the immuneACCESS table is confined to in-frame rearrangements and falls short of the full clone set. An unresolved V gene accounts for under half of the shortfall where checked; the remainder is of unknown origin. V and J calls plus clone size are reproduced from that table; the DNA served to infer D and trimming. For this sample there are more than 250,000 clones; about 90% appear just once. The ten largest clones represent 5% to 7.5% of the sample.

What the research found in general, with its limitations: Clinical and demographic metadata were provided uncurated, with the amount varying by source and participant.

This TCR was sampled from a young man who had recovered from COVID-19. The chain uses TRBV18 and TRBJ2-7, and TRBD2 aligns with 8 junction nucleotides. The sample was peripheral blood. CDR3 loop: CASSPREVLSYEQYF. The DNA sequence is TGTGCCAGCTCACCGCGGGAGGTCCTCTCCTACGAGCAGTACTTC.